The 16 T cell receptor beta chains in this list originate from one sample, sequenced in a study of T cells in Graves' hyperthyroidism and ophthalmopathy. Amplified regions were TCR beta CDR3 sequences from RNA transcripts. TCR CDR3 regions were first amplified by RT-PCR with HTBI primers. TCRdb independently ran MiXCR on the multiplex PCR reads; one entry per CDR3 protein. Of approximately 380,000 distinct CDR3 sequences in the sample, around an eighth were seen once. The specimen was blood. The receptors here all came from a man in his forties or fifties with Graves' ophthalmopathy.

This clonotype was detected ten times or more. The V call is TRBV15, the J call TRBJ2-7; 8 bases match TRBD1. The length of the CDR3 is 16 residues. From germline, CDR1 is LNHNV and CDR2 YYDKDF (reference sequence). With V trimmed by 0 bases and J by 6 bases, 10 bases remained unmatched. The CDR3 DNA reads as TGTGCCACCAGCAGAGATATGGGGCAGGGGGCACGCGAGCAGTACTTC. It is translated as CATSRDMGQGAREQYF.

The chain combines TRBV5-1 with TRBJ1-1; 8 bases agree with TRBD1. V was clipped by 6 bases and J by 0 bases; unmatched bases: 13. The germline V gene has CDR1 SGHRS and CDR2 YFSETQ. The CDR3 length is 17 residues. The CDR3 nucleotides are TGCGCCAGCAAATTAGGACAGGGAACTATCATGAACACTGAAGCTTTCTTT. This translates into CASKLGQGTIMNTEAFF.

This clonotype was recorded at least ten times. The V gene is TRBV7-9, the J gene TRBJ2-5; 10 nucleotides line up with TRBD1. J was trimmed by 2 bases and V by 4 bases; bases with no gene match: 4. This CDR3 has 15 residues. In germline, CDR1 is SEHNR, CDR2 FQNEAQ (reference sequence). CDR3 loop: CASSSGQGQQETQYF. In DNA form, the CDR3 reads TGTGCCAGCAGCTCGGGACAGGGGCAACAAGAGACCCAGTACTTC.

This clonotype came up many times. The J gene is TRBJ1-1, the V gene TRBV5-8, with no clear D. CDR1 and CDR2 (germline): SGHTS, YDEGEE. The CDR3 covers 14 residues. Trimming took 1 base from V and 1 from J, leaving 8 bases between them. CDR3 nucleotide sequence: TGTGCCAGCAGCTTGAGGGCTACGAACACTGAAGCTTTCTTT. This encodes CASSLRATNTEAFF.

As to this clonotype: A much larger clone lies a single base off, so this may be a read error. The CDR3 region has the DNA TGTGCCAGTGGGATAGGGGGCGCCGGTTTCGATCAGCCCCAGCATTTT. It codes for CASGIGGAGFDQPQHF. The rearrangement links TRBV19 to TRBJ1-5; 7 positions match TRBD1. V lost 8 bases and J lost 5; bases outside the gene matches: 15. The germline CDR1 and CDR2 sequences are LNHDA and SQIVND (reference sequence). The CDR3 contains 16 residues.

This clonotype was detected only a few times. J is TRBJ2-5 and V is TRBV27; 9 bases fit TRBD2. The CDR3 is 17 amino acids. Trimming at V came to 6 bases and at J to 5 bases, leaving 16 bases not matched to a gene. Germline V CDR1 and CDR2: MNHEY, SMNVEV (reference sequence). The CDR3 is CASRPLGGGRARETQYF. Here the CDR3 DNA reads TGTGCCAGCAGACCCTTGGGTGGCGGGAGGGCCCGGGAGACCCAGTACTTC.

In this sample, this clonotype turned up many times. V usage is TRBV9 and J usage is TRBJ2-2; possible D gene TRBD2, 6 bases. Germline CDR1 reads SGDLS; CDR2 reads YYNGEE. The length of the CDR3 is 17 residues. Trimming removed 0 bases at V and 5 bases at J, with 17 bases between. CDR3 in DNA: TGTGCCAGCAGCGTAGAGCTGATCGGAGGGAGGACCGGGGAGCTGTTTTTT. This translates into CASSVELIGGRTGELFF.

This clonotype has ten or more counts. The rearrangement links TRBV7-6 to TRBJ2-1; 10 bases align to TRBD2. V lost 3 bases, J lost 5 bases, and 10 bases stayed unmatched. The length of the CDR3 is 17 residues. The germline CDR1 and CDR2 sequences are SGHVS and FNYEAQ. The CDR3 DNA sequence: TGTGCCAGCAGCTTCTTTCCTCCTAGCGGGAGAGACAATGAGCAGTTCTTC. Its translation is CASSFFPPSGRDNEQFF. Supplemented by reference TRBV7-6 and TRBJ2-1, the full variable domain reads GAGVSQSPRYKVTKRGQDVALRCDPISGHVSLYWYRQALGQGPEFLTYFNYEAQQDKSGLPNDRFSAERPEGSISTLTIQRTEQRDSAMYRCASSFFPPSGRDNEQFFGPGTRLTVL.

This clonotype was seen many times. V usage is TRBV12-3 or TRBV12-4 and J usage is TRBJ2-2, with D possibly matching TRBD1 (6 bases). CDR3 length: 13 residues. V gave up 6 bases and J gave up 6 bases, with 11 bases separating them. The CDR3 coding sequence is TGTGCCAGCAGGATACAGGGCTCCGGGGAGCTGTTTTTT. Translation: CASRIQGSGELFF.

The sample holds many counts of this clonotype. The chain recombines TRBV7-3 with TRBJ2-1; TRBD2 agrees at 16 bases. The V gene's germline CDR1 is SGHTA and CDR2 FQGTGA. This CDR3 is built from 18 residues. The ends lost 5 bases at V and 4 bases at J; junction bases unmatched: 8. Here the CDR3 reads CASSLRGLAGGRYNEQFF. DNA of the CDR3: TGTGCCAGCAGCCTAAGGGGACTAGCGGGAGGGCGGTACAATGAGCAGTTCTTC.

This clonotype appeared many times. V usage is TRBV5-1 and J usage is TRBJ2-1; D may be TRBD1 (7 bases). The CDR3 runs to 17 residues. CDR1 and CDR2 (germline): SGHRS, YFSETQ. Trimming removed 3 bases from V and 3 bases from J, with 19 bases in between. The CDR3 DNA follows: TGCGCCAGCAGCTGGACGGCCAACAGGGGAGGCTACAATGAGCAGTTCTTC. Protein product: CASSWTANRGGYNEQFF. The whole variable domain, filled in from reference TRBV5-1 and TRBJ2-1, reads KAGVTQTPRYLIKTRGQQVTLSCSPISGHRSVSWYQQTPGQGLQFLFEYFSETQRNKGNFPGRFSGRQFSNSRSEMNVSTLELGDSALYLCASSWTANRGGYNEQFFGPGTRLTVL.

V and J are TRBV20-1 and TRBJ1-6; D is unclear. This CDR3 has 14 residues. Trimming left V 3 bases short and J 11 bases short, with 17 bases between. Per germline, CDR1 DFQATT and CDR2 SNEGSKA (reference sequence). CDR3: CSARRIVRITPLHF. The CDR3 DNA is TGCAGTGCTAGGCGGATTGTCAGGATAACACCCCTCCACTTT.

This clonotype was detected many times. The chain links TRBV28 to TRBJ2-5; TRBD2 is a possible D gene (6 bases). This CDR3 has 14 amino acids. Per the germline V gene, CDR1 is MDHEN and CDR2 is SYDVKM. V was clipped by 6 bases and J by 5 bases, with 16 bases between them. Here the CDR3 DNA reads TGTGCCAGCAGCCCGACCCGTGCGGGGGAGACCCAGTACTTC. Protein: CASSPTRAGETQYF.

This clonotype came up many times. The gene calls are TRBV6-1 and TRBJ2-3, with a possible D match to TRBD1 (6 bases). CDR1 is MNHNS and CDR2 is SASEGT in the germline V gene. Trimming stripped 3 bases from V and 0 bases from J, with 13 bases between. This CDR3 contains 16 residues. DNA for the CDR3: TGTGCCAGCAGTGATACGGACAGCCTGAGCACAGATACGCAGTATTTT. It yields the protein CASSDTDSLSTDTQYF.

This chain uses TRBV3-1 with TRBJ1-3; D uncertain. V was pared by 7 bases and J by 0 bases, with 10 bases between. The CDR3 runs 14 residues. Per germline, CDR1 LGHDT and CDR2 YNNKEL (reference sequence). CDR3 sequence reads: CASTPSDSGNTIYF. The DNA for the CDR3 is TGTGCCAGCACCCCCAGTGACTCTGGAAACACCATATATTTT. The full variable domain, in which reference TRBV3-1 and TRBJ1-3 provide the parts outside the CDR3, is DTAVSQTPKYLVTQMGNDKSIKCEQNLGHDTMYWYKQDSKKFLKIMFSYNNKELIINETVPNRFSPKSPDKAHLNLHINSLELGDSAVYFCASTPSDSGNTIYFGEGSWLTVV.

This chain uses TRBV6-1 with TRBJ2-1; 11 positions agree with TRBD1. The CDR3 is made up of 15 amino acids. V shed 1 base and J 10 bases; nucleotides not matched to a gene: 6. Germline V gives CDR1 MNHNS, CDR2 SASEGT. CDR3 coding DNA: TGTGCCAGCAGTGAAGGGACAGGGGGCTGGGGGGAGCAGTTCTTC. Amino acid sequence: CASSEGTGGWGEQFF.